This T cell receptor (beta chain) was captured in a study of blood T cell repertoires in COVID-19. Study as a whole: The United States, Italy and Spain supplied acute and convalescent COVID-19 samples. T cells, B-cell-depleted T cells, or PBMCs supplied cDNA or gDNA.

Sequenced by immunoSEQ multiplex PCR; TCRdb stores in-frame clones only, minus some. This table holds hundreds of thousands of clones, about 85% found once. In germline, CDR1 is MGHRA, CDR2 YSYEKL. The CDR3 has 17 residues. V shed 4 bases and J shed 0 bases, with 16 bases lying between them. Enrollees, about 18 to 95 years old, lived in roughly 24 US areas. Sequenced material: PBMCs or T cells enriched from blood (not recorded which). The receptor was isolated from a woman aged 60-70 years who had recovered from COVID-19. V is TRBV4-1 and J is TRBJ2-1; D might be TRBD1 (6 bases). The CDR3 DNA reads TGCGCCAGCAGCCCGACCGGGACAATGTTCTCCTACAATGAGCAGTTCTTC. Its protein product is CASSPTGTMFSYNEQFF.